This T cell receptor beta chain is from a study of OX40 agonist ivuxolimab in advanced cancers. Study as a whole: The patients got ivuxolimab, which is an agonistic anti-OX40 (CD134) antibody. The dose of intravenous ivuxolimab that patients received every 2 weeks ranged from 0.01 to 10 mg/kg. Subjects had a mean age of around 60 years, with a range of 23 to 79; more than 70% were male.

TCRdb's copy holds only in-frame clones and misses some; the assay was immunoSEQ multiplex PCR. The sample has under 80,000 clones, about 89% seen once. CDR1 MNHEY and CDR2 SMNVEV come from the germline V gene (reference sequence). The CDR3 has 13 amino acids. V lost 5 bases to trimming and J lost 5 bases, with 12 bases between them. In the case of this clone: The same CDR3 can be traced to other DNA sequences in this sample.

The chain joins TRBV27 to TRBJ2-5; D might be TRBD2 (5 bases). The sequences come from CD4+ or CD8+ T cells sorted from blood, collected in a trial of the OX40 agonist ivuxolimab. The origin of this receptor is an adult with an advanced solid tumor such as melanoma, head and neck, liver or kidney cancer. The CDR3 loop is CASSRGPRETQYF. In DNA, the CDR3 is TGTGCCAGCAGTCGCGGGCCCCGTGAGACCCAGTACTTC.